This TCR beta chain was obtained from a study of T cell repertoires in ileal Crohn's disease. The wider study: About half of patients got postoperative therapy: around 10 thiopurines, around 20 anti-TNF. Study-wide points: Endoscopic recurrence occurred in every patient whose clonality exceeded 26.8%. Clonal expansions were more frequent in active smokers than non-smokers at surgery.

Sequencing was performed with immunoSEQ multiplex PCR; in TCRdb, only in-frame clones are kept and a portion is missing. The sample has about 30,000 clones, roughly 77% seen once; the top ten hold about 6%. The CDR3 covers 14 residues. Germline V CDR1 and CDR2: MNHEY, SVGAGI. In regard to this clone: The antigen remains unidentified. One end of the junction does not line up with germline, which may come from a read error.

The rearrangement links TRBV6-5 to TRBJ1-5; 8 bases line up with TRBD1. The sample was ileal tissue. The TCR was taken from an adult with Crohn's disease. The CDR3: CTSRRTGRNQPQHF. The CDR3 DNA reads as TGTACCAGCAGACGGACAGGGAGGAATCAGCCCCAGCATTTT.